This TCR beta chain stems from a study of T cell responses to AZD1222 COVID-19 vaccine. Some clones are missing from TCRdb's copy, which holds only in-frame ones; the method was immunoSEQ multiplex PCR. This sample carries under 150,000 clones, roughly 93% of them seen once, and the ten largest clones take more than 4.5%. The CDR3 is 14 residues long. Germline V CDR1 and CDR2: SGHRS, YFSETQ. The V gene lost 6 bases and the J gene lost 2 bases, with 12 bases spanning the gap. The sample here was peripheral blood, taken on day 0 of AZD1222 vaccination. The chain couples TRBV5-1 to TRBJ1-3, with a possible D match to TRBD1 (5 bases). The TCR originated in an adult in good health. CDR3 protein: CASKTGTAGNTIYF. As DNA, the CDR3 is TGCGCCAGCAAAACCGGGACGGCTGGAAACACCATATATTTT.